A single T cell receptor beta chain is shown here with its context. Assay: immunoSEQ multiplex PCR; the TCRdb copy retains only in-frame clones and omits some. The sample has some 110,000 clones, roughly nine tenths seen once. The data are from a study of T cell changes during pregnancy in multiple sclerosis. V shed 7 bases and J shed 2 bases, with 24 bases lying between them. Germline V lookup: CDR1 SQVTM, CDR2 ANQGSEA. This CDR3 region has 17 residues. This sample comprised peripheral blood, obtained in the third trimester of pregnancy. The receptor's source is a female donor with multiple sclerosis, enrolled in a pregnancy study. The chain has TRBV29-1 and TRBJ2-1; D possibly corresponds to TRBD2 (6 bases). This CDR3 is CSARRDGVSSPYNEQFF. CDR3 nucleotide sequence: TGCAGCGCGAGGAGGGATGGCGTTAGTAGCCCCTACAATGAGCAGTTCTTC.